This paragraph covers one TCR beta chain sequence. Its antigen remains unidentified. This sample is part of a study of cytomegalovirus exposure and HLA in healthy donors. Study overall: An early release of data contained about 85 million unique TCRs, which came from HLA-typed donors. Study-level results: DRB1 had the most TCR associations and HLA-C the fewest, a later analysis found, with rates varying by HLA locus. TCR beta sequences numbering fewer than 20,000 were associated with HLA alleles at 0.05 false discovery rate in a later analysis. Altogether, about 160 TCR beta chains were recorded as cytomegalovirus-associated.

Trimming took 1 base from V and 3 from J, leaving 5 bases between them. The length of the CDR3 is 12 residues. Germline loops: CDR1 SGHKS, CDR2 YYEKEE (reference sequence). With 60 Vbeta and 13 Jbeta primers, the PCR was carried out. The table came from immunoSEQ multiplex PCR; TCRdb's copy has only in-frame clones and leaves some out. Here the sample spans 150,000 to 200,000 clones, over 75% being singletons. The rearrangement links TRBV5-5 to TRBJ2-7, with unresolved D. The TCR originated in a man aged 50 or older in good health and CMV-seropositive. Sequencing was carried out using PBMCs. DNA of the CDR3: TGTGCCAGCAGCTTGAGCTACTACGAGCAGTACTTC. This encodes CASSLSYYEQYF.